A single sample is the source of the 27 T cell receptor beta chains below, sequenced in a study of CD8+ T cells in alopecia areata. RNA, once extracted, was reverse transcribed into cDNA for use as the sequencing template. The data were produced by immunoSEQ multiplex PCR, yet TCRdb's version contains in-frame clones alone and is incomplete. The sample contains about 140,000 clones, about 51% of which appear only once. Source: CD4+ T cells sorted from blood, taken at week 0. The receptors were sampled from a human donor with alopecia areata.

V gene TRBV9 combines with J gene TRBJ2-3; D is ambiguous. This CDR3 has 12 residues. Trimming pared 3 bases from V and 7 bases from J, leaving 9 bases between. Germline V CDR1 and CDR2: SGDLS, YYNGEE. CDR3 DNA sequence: TGTGCCAGCAGCGCTAGTTTCAATACGCAGTATTTT. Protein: CASSASFNTQYF.

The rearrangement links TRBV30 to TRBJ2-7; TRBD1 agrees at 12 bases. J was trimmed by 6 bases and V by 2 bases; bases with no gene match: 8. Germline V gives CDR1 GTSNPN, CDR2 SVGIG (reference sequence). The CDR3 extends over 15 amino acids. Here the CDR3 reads CAWSRHGTGGGEQYF. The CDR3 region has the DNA TGTGCCTGGAGTCGACACGGGACAGGGGGCGGCGAGCAGTACTTC.

CDR3 sequence reads: CATSREVSGRTEAFF. The CDR3 region has the DNA TGTGCCACCAGCAGAGAGGTTTCGGGTAGGACTGAAGCTTTCTTT. This chain uses TRBV15 with TRBJ1-1; D is undetermined. The CDR3 covers 15 residues. The germline V gene encodes CDR1 LNHNV and CDR2 YYDKDF (reference sequence). V gave up 0 bases and J gave up 5 bases, with 13 bases separating them.

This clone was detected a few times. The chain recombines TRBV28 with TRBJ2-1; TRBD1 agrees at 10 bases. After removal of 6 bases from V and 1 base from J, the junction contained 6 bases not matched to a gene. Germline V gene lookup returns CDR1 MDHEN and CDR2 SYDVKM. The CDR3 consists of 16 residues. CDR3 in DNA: TGTGCCAGCAGCTCCGGGACAGGGGTGTCCTACAATGAGCAGTTCTTC. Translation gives CASSSGTGVSYNEQFF.

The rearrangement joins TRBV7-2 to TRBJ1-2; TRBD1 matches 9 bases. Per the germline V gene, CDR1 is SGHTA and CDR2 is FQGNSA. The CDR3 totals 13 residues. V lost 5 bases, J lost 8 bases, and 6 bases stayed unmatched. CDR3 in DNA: TGTGCCAGCAGCAGACAGGGGGTCGAAGGCTACACCTTC. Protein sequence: CASSRQGVEGYTF. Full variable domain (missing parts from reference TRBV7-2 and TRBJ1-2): GAGVSQSPSNKVTEKGKDVELRCDPISGHTALYWYRQSLGQGLEFLIYFQGNSAPDKSGLPSDRFSAERTGGSVSTLTIQRTQQEDSAVYLCASSRQGVEGYTFGSGTRLTVV.

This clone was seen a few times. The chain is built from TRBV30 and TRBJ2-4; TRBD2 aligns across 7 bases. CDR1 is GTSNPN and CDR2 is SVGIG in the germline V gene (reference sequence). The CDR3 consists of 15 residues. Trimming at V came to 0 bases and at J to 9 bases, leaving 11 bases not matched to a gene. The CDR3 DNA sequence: TGTGCCTGGAGTGTCTCCTGGGAGGGTATCGGCATTCAGTACTTC. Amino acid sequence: CAWSVSWEGIGIQYF.

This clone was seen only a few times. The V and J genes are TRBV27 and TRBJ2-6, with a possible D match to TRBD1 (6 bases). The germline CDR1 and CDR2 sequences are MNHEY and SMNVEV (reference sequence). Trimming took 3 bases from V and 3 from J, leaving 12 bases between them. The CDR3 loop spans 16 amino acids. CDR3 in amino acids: CASSFGGAGGANVLTF. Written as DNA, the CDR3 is TGTGCCAGCAGTTTTGGGGGCGCGGGTGGGGCCAACGTCCTGACTTTC.

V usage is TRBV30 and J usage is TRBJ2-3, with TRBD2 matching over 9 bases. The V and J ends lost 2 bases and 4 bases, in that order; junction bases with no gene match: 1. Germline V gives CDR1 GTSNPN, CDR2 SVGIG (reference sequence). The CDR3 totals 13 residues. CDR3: CAWSIAGADTQYF. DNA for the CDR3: TGTGCCTGGAGTATAGCGGGAGCAGATACGCAGTATTTT. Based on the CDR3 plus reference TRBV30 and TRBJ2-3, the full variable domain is SQTIHQWPATLVQPVGSPLSLECTVEGTSNPNLYWYRQAAGRGLQLLFYSVGIGQISSEVPQNLSASRPQDRQFILSSKKLLLSDSGFYLCAWSIAGADTQYFGPGTRLTVL.

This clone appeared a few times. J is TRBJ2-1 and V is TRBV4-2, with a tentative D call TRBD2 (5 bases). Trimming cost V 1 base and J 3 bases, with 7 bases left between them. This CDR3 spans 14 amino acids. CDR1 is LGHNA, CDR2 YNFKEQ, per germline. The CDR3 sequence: CASSQGGNYNEQFF. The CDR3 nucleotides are TGTGCCAGCAGCCAAGGAGGGAACTACAATGAGCAGTTCTTC.

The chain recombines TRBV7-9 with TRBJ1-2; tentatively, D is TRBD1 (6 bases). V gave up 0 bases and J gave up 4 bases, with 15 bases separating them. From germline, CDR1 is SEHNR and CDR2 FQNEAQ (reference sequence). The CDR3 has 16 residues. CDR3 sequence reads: CASSLAAAGVGYGYTF. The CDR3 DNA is TGTGCCAGCAGCTTAGCGGCGGCAGGGGTTGGCTATGGCTACACCTTC.

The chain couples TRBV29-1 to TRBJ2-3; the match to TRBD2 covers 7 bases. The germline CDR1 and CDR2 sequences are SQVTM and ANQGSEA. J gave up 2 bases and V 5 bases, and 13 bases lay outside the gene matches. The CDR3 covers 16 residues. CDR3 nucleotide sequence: TGCAGCGTTAATGGAGGGAGGGCCAAGGCCACAGATACGCAGTATTTT. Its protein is CSVNGGRAKATDTQYF.

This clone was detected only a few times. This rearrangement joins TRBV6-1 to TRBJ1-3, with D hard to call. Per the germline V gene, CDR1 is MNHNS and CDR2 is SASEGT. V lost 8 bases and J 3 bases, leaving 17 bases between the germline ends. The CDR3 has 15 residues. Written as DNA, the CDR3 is TGTGCCAGCGGCCCCGGGCCCCGTGATGGAAACACCATATATTTT. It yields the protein CASGPGPRDGNTIYF.

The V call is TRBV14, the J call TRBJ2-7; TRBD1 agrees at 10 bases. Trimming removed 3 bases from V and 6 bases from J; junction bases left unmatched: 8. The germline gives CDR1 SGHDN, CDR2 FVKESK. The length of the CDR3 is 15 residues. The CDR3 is CASSQHTTGGVEQYF. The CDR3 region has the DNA TGTGCCAGCAGCCAGCACACGACAGGGGGCGTCGAGCAGTACTTC.

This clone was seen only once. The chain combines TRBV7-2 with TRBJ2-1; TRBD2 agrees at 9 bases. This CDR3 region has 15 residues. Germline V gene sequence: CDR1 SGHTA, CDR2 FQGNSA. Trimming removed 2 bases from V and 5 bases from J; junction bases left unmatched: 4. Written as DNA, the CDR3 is TGTGCCAGCAGCTTATGGACTAGCGCGAACAATGAGCAGTTCTTC. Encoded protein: CASSLWTSANNEQFF.

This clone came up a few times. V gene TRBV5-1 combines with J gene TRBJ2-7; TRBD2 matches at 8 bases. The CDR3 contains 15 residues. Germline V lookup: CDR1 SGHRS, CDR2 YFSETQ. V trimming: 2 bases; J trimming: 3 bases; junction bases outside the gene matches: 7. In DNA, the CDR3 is TGCGCCAGCAGCTTAGTAGGGACTAGAGTCTACGAGCAGTACTTC. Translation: CASSLVGTRVYEQYF.

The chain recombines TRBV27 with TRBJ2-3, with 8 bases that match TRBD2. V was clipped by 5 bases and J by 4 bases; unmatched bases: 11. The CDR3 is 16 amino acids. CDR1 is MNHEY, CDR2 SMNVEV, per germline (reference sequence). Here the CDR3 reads CASSQRRLAIADTQYF. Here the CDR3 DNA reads TGTGCCAGCAGTCAGCGTCGACTAGCGATTGCAGATACGCAGTATTTT.

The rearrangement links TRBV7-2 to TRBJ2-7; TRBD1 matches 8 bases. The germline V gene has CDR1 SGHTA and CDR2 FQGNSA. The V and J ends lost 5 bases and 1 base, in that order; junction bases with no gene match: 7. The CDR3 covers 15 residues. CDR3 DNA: TGTGCCAGCAGCGTAGGACAGGGTGGTTCCTACGAGCAGTACTTC. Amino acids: CASSVGQGGSYEQYF.

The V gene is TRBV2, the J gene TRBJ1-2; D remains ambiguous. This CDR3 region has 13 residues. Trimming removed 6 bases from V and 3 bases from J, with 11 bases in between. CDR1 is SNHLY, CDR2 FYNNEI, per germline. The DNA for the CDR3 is TGTGCCAGCAGCACTGGGGTAGACTATGGCTACACCTTC. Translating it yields CASSTGVDYGYTF.

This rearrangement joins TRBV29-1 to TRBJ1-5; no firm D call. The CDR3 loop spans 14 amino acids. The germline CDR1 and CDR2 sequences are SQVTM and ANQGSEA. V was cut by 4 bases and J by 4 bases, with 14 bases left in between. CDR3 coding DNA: TGCAGCGTTGTATTTGGTAATGGTAATCAGCCCCAGCATTTT. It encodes CSVVFGNGNQPQHF.

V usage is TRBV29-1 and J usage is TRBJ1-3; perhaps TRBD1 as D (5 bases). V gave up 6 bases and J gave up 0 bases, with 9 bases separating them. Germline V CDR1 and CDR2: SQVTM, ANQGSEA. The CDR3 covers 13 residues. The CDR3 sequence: CSVGDYSGNTIYF. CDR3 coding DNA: TGCAGCGTAGGGGACTACTCTGGAAACACCATATATTTT.

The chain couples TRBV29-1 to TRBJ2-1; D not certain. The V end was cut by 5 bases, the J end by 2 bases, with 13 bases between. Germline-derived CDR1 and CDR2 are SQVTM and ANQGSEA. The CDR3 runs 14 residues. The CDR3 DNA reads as TGCAGCGTTCGCGGCAACAGCGCCTACAATGAGCAGTTCTTC. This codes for CSVRGNSAYNEQFF.

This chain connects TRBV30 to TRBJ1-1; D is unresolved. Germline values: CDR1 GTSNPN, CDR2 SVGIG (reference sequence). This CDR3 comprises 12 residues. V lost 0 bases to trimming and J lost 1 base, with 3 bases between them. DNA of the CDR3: TGTGCCTGGAGTGTCACGAACACTGAAGCTTTCTTT. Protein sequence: CAWSVTNTEAFF.

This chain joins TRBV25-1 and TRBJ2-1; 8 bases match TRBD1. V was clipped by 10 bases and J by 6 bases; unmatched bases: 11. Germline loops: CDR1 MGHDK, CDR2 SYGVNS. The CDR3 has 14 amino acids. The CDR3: CATHPRTGPNEQFF. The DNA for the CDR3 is TGTGCCACACATCCGAGGACAGGGCCCAATGAGCAGTTCTTC.

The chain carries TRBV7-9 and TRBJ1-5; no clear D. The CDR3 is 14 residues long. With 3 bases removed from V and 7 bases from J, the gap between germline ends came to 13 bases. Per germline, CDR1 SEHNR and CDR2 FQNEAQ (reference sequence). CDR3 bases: TGTGCCAGCAGCTTTGGATCAGGCCCCCAGCCCCAGCATTTT. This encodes CASSFGSGPQPQHF. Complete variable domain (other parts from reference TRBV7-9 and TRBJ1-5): DTGVSQNPRHKITKRGQNVTFRCDPISEHNRLYWYRQTLGQGPEFLTYFQNEAQLEKSRLLSDRFSAERPKGSFSTLEIQRTEQGDSAMYLCASSFGSGPQPQHFGDGTRLSIL.

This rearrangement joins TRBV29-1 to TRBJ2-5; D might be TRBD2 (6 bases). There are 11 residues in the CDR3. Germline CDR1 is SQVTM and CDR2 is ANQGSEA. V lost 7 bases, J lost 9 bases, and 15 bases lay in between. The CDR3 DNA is TGCAGCGCCCGGAGCGGCGGGGCCCAGTACTTC. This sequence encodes CSARSGGAQYF. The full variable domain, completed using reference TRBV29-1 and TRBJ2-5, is SAVISQKPSRDICQRGTSLTIQCQVDSQVTMMFWYRQQPGQSLTLIATANQGSEATYESGFVIDKFPISRPNLTFSTLTVSNMSPEDSSIYLCSARSGGAQYFGPGTRLLVL.

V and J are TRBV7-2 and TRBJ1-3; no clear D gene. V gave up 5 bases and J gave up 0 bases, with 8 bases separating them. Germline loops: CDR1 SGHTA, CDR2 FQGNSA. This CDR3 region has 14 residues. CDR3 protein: CASSLLGSGNTIYF. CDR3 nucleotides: TGTGCCAGCAGCCTACTGGGCTCTGGAAACACCATATATTTT.

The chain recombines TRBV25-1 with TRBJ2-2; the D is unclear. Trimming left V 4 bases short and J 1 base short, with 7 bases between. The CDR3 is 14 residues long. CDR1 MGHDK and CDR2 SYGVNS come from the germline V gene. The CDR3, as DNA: TGTGCCAGCAGTGTAGGGCAGAACACCGGGGAGCTGTTTTTT. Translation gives CASSVGQNTGELFF. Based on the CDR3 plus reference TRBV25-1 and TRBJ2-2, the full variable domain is EADIYQTPRYLVIGTGKKITLECSQTMGHDKMYWYQQDPGMELHLIHYSYGVNSTEKGDLSSESTVSRIRTEHFPLTLESARPSHTSQYLCASSVGQNTGELFFGEGSRLTVL.